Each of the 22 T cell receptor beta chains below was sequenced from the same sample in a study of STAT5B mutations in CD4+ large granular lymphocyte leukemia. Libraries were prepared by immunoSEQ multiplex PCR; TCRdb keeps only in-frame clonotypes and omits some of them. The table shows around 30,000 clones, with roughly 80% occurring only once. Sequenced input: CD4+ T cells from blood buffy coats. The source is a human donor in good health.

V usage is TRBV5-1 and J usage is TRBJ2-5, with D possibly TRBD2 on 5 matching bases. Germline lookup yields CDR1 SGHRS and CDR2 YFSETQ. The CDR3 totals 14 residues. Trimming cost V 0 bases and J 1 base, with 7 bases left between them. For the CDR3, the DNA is TGCGCCAGCAGCTTGGGGACTGGCCAAGAGACCCAGTACTTC. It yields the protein CASSLGTGQETQYF.

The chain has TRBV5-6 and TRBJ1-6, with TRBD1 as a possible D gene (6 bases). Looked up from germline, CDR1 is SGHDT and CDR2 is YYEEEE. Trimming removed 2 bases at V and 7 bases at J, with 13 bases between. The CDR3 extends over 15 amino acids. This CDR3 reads CASSFHRARNSPLHF. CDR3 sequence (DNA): TGTGCCAGCAGCTTCCACAGGGCGCGGAATTCACCCCTCCACTTT.

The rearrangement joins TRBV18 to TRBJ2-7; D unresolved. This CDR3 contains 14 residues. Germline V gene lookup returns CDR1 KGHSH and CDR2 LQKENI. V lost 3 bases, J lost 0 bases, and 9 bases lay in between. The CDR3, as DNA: TGTGCCAGCTCACCTGGGGATCTCTCCTACGAGCAGTACTTC. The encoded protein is CASSPGDLSYEQYF.

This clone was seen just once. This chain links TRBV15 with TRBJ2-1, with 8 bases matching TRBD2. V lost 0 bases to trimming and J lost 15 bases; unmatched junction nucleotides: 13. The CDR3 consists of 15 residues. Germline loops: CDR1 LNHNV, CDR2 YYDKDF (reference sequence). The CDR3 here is CATSREPAGARFRFF. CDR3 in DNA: TGTGCCACCAGCAGAGAACCAGCGGGAGCCAGGTTTAGGTTCTTC.

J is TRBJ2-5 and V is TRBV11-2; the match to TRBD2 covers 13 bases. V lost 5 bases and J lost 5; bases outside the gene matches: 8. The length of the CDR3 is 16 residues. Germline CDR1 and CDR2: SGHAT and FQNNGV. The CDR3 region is CASSGTSGAAGETQYF. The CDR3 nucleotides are TGTGCCAGCAGCGGGACTAGCGGGGCCGCCGGGGAGACCCAGTACTTC.

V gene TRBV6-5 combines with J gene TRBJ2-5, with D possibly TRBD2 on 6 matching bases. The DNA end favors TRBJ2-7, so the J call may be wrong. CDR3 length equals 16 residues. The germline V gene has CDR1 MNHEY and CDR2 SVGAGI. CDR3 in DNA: TGTGCCAGCAGTTACTCGGTGCCGGGAGAGGACTACGAGCAGTACTTC. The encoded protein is CASSYSVPGEDYEQYF.

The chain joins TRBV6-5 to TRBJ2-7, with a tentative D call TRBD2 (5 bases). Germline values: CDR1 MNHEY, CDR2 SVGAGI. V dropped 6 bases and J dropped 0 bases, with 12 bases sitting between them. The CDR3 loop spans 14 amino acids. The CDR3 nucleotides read TGTGCCAGCAGGCGCGGGTATAGCTCCTACGAGCAGTACTTC. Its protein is CASRRGYSSYEQYF.

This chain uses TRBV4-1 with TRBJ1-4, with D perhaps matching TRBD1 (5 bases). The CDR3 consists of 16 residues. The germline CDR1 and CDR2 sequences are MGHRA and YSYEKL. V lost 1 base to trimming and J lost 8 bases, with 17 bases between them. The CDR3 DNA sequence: TGCGCCAGCAGCCAAGTTTCGGTCCCTCACAGGGAAAAACTGTTTTTT. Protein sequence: CASSQVSVPHREKLFF.

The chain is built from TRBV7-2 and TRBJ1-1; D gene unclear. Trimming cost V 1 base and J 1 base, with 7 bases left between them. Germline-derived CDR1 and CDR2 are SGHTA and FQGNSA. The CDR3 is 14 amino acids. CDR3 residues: CASSLGPGNTEAFF. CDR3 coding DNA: TGTGCCAGCAGCTTAGGTCCAGGGAACACTGAAGCTTTCTTT. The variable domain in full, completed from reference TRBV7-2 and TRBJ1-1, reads GAGVSQSPSNKVTEKGKDVELRCDPISGHTALYWYRQSLGQGLEFLIYFQGNSAPDKSGLPSDRFSAERTGGSVSTLTIQRTQQEDSAVYLCASSLGPGNTEAFFGQGTRLTVV.

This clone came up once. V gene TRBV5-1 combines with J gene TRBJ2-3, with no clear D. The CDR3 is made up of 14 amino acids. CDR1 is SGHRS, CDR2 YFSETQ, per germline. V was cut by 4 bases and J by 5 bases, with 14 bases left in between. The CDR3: CASSPNAYGDTQYF. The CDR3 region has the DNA TGCGCCAGCAGCCCTAACGCTTATGGAGATACGCAGTATTTT.

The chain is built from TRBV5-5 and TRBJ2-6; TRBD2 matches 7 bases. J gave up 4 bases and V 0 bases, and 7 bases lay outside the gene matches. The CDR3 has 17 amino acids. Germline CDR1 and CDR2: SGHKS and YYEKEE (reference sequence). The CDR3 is CASSLVGGRSGANVLTF. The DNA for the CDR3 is TGTGCCAGCAGCTTGGTGGGCGGGAGAAGCGGGGCCAACGTCCTGACTTTC.

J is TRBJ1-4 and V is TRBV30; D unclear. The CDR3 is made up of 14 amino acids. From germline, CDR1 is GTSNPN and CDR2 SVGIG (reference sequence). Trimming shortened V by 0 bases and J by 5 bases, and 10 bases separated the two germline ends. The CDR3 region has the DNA TGTGCCTGGAGTGTCGACGACGTAAATGAAAAACTGTTTTTT. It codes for CAWSVDDVNEKLFF.

For the CDR3, the DNA is TGTGCCATCAGTGAACGAGCGGGGGGCTTGACTGAAGCTTTCTTT. Translated: CAISERAGGLTEAFF. The chain carries TRBV10-3 and TRBJ1-1, with D possibly TRBD1 on 6 matching bases. The CDR3 is 15 residues long. V was cut by 3 bases and J by 5 bases, with 16 bases left in between. The germline gives CDR1 ENHRY, CDR2 SYGVKD.

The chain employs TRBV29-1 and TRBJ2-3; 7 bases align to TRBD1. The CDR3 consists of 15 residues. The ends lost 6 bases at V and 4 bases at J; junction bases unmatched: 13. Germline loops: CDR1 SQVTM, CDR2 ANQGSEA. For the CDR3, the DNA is TGCAGCGTACAAGGGGTAGACAGGGACCCAGATACGCAGTATTTT. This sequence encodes CSVQGVDRDPDTQYF.

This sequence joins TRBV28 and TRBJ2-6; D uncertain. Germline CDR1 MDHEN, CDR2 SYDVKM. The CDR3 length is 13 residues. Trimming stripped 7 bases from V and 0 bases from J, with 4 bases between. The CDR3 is CASMFSGANVLTF. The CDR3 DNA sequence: TGTGCCAGCATGTTCTCTGGGGCCAACGTCCTGACTTTC.

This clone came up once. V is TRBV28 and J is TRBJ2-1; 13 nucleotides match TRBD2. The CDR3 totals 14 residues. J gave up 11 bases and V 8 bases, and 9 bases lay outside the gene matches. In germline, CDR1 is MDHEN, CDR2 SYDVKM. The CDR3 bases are TGTGCCAGCTGGGGCCCCGGGACTAGCGGGAAGCAGTTCTTC. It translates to CASWGPGTSGKQFF.

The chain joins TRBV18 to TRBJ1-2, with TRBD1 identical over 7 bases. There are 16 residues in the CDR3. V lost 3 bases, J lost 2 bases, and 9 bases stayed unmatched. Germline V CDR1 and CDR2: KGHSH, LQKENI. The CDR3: CASSPTEGARNYGYTF. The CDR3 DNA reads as TGTGCCAGCTCACCGACTGAGGGGGCTAGGAACTATGGCTACACCTTC.

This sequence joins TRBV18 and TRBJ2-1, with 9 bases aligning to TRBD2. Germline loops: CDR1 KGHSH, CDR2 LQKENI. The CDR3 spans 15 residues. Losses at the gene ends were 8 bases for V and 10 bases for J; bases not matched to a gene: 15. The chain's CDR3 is CASTARTSDATEQFF. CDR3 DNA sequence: TGTGCCAGCACCGCCCGGACTAGCGACGCCACAGAGCAGTTCTTC.

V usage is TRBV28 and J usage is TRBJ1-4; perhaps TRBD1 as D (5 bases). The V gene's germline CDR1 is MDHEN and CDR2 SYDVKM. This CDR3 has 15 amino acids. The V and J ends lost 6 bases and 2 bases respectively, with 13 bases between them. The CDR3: CASSSLRQTNEKLFF. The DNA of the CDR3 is TGTGCCAGCAGCTCGTTACGACAGACTAATGAAAAACTGTTTTTT.

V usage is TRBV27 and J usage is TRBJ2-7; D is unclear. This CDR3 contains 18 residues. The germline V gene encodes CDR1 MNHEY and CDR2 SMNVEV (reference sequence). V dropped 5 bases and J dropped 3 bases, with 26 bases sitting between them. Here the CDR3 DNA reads TGTGCCAGCAGTCTGGCCCCCCGATTACAAGACCCGATCTACGAGCAGTACTTC. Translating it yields CASSLAPRLQDPIYEQYF.

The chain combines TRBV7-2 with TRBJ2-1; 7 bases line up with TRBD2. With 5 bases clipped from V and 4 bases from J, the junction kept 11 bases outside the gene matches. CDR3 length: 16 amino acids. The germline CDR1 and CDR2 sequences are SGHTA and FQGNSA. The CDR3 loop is CASSAASGLSYNEQFF. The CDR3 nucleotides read TGTGCCAGCAGCGCCGCTAGCGGACTCTCTTACAATGAGCAGTTCTTC.

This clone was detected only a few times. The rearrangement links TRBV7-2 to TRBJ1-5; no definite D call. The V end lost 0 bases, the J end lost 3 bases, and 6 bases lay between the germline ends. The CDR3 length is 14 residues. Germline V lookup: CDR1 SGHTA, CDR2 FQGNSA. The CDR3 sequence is CASSLAGFNQPQHF. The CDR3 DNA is TGTGCCAGCAGCTTAGCGGGCTTCAATCAGCCCCAGCATTTT.